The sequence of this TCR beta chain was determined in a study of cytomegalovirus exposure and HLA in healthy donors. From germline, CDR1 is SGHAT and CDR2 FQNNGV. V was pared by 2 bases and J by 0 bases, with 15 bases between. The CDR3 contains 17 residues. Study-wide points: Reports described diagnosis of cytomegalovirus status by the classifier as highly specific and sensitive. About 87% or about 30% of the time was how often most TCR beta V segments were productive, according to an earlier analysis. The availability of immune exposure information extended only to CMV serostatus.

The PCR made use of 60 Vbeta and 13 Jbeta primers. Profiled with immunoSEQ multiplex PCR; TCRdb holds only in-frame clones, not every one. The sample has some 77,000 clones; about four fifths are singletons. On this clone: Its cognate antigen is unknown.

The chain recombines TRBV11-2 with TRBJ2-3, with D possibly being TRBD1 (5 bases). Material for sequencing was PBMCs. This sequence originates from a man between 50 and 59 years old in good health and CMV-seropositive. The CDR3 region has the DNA TGTGCCAGCAGCTTAATTAGGGGCGGCCCAAGCACAGATACGCAGTATTTT. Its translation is CASSLIRGGPSTDTQYF.